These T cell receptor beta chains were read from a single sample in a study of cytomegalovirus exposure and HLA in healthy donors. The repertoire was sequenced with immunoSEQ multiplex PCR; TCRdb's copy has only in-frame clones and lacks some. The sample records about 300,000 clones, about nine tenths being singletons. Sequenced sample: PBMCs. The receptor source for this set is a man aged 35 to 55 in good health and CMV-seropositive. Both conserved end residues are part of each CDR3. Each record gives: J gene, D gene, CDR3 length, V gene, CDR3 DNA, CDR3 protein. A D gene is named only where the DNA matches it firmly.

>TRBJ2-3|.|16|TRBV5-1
TGCGCCAGCAGCTTGCTATCTAGCGTTAGCACAGATACGCAGTATTTT
CASSLLSSVSTDTQYF
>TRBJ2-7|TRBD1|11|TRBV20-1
TGCAGCCGGACAGGCATTTACGAGCAGTACTTC
CSRTGIYEQYF
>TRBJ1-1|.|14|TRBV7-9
TGTGCCAGCAGCAAGACAGGAAAAAGAAGGGAAGCTTTCTTT
CASSKTGKRREAFF
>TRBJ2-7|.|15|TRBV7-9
TGTGCCAGCAGCTGGCCAATCGCAGGGTTCGGCGAGCAGTACTTC
CASSWPIAGFGEQYF
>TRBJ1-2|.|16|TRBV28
TGTGCCAGCAGAGACCCGGGGGGCCTAGCTAACTATGGCTACACCTTC
CASRDPGGLANYGYTF
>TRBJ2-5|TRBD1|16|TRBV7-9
TGTGCCAGCAGCATAGGAATGACAGGGGGGACTTGGGCCCAGTACTTC
CASSIGMTGGTWAQYF
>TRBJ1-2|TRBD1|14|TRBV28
TGTGCCAGTATTGGACAGGGGGTTTTTTCGGGCTACACCTTC
CASIGQGVFSGYTF
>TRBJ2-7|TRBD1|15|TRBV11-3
TGTGCCAGCAGCTTAGGTACAGGGGGCATCTACGAGCAGTACTTC
CASSLGTGGIYEQYF
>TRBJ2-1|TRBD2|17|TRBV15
TGTGCCACCAGCAGAGATCTGGGATTTAGCGGGAGCCATGAGCAGTTCTTC
CATSRDLGFSGSHEQFF
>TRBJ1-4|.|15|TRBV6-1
TGTGCCAGCAGTAGTCCGTACACAACTAATGAAAAACTGTTTTTT
CASSSPYTTNEKLFF
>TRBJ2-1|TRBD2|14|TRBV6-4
TGTGCCACGAGGACTAGTCCGAACTACAATGAGCAGTTCTTC
CATRTSPNYNEQFF
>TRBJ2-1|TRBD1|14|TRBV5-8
TGTGCCACCCGGGACAGTCGACATTACAATGAGCAGTTCTTC
CATRDSRHYNEQFF